These 29 T cell receptor beta chains share one sample of origin, sequenced in a study of shared clonotypes between healthy human individuals. Produced via immunoSEQ multiplex PCR; TCRdb's table is partial and in-frame only. The table shows some 2,100,000 clones, with more than 90% occurring only once. The sample taken for sequencing was naive CD4+ T cells sorted from blood. Subset specified: CD45RA+ positively selected. Source of these receptors: a man between 18 and 35 years old in good health.

The chain couples TRBV4-2 to TRBJ2-5, with D tentatively TRBD1 (6 bases). The CDR3 runs to 15 residues. V lost 2 bases to trimming and J lost 2 bases, with 12 bases between them. Germline CDR1 LGHNA, CDR2 YNFKEQ. Written as DNA, the CDR3 is TGTGCCAGCAGCCAAAGCTTTGGACAGCAAGAGACCCAGTACTTC. This sequence encodes CASSQSFGQQETQYF.

This chain connects TRBV7-2 to TRBJ2-7; 7 nucleotides line up with TRBD1. Trimming took 1 base from V and 4 from J; bases not matched to a gene: 4. The CDR3 loop spans 14 amino acids. The germline V gene has CDR1 SGHTA and CDR2 FQGNSA. Written as DNA, the CDR3 is TGTGCCAGCAGCTTAGTCGGACAGGATTACGAGCAGTACTTC. It translates to CASSLVGQDYEQYF.

Details on this clone: Different DNA sequences within this sample yield the same CDR3. The chain recombines TRBV10-3 with TRBJ2-7; D gene ambiguous. Per germline, CDR1 ENHRY and CDR2 SYGVKD. The CDR3 is 15 residues long. V was clipped by 0 bases and J by 0 bases, with 9 bases between them. The CDR3 loop is CAISESPGSSYEQYF. CDR3 sequence (DNA): TGTGCCATCAGTGAGTCTCCAGGATCCTCCTACGAGCAGTACTTC.

The chain uses TRBV27 and TRBJ1-4, with D hard to call. The CDR3 length is 15 residues. The V end was cut by 0 bases, the J end by 5 bases, with 10 bases between. Per the germline V gene, CDR1 is MNHEY and CDR2 is SMNVEV (reference sequence). The CDR3 DNA is TGTGCCAGCAGTTTATCCCCAGGCGTCAATGAAAAACTGTTTTTT. This sequence encodes CASSLSPGVNEKLFF.

CDR3 region: CASSLSPDRAFANEQYF. Written as DNA, the CDR3 is TGTGCCAGCAGTTTATCCCCGGACAGGGCCTTCGCTAACGAGCAGTACTTC. The chain joins TRBV27 to TRBJ2-7; 8 bases map to TRBD1. This CDR3 comprises 17 residues. V was pared by 0 bases and J by 5 bases, with 12 bases of the junction left unmatched. The V gene's germline CDR1 is MNHEY and CDR2 SMNVEV (reference sequence).

The CDR3 protein is CASSFSGRGSHETQYF. DNA of the CDR3: TGTGCCAGCAGTTTCAGTGGAAGGGGCAGTCACGAGACCCAGTACTTC. This chain links TRBV27 with TRBJ2-5; possible D gene TRBD1, 5 bases. Trimming took 3 bases from V and 5 from J, leaving 19 bases between them. Per the germline V gene, CDR1 is MNHEY and CDR2 is SMNVEV (reference sequence). This CDR3 spans 16 amino acids.

To note about this clone: Germline is not matched at one junction end, which may reflect a read error. The CDR3 loop reads CAISESLAGDLTDF. The CDR3 bases are TGTGCCATCAGTGAGTCGTTAGCGGGAGACCTGACGGACTTC. The V call is TRBV10-3, the J call TRBJ2-7; 9 bases match TRBD2. The CDR3 covers 14 residues. CDR1 is ENHRY, CDR2 SYGVKD, per germline.

V usage is TRBV7-2 and J usage is TRBJ2-1; D possibly corresponds to TRBD2 (5 bases). The CDR3 extends over 16 amino acids. In germline, CDR1 is SGHTA, CDR2 FQGNSA. The germline V and J ends were trimmed by 2 bases and 2 bases, with 13 bases remaining between them. The CDR3 DNA reads as TGTGCCAGCAGCTTACGGGTGGGAGTCGCCTACAATGAGCAGTTCTTC. This sequence encodes CASSLRVGVAYNEQFF.

The chain recombines TRBV9 with TRBJ2-7, with D unresolved. Germline loops: CDR1 SGDLS, CDR2 YYNGEE. This CDR3 has 15 residues. The V end was cut by 0 bases, the J end by 2 bases, with 12 bases between. Here the CDR3 reads CASSVETAGPYEQYF. The CDR3 nucleotides read TGTGCCAGCAGCGTAGAAACGGCAGGTCCCTACGAGCAGTACTTC.

As to this clone: Germline is not matched at one junction end, which may reflect a read error. The chain carries TRBV7-7 and TRBJ2-1; TRBD2 might be the D (5 bases). The CDR3 spans 13 residues. Germline values: CDR1 SSHAT, CDR2 FNYEAQ (reference sequence). CDR3 in amino acids: CASSLTRDNEQFF. The CDR3 nucleotides are TGTGCTAGCAGCTTAACTAGGGACAATGAGCAGTTCTTC. The complete variable domain, with remaining parts taken from reference TRBV7-7 and TRBJ2-1, reads GAGVSQSPRYKVTKRGQDVTLRCDPISSHATLYWYQQALGQGPEFLTYFNYEAQPDKSGLPSDRFSAERPEGSISTLTIQRTEQRDSAMYRCASSLTRDNEQFFGPGTRLTVL.

The chain has TRBV6-6 and TRBJ2-5; possibly TRBD1 for D (6 bases). Per germline, CDR1 MNHNY and CDR2 SVGAGI (reference sequence). Trimming left V 3 bases short and J 5 bases short, with 10 bases between. The CDR3 extends over 13 amino acids. Written as DNA, the CDR3 is TGTGCCAGCAGTTATCAGGGGTCGGAGACCCAGTACTTC. This codes for CASSYQGSETQYF.

This clone was seen a single time. The gene calls are TRBV7-8 and TRBJ1-1; 9 nucleotides align to TRBD1. Germline trimming cut 5 bases from V and 10 bases from J; bases unmatched to any gene: 5. Per germline, CDR1 SGHVS and CDR2 FQNEAQ. The CDR3 is made up of 12 amino acids. The CDR3 region is CASSPGQGSAFF. In DNA form, the CDR3 reads TGTGCCAGCAGCCCAGGACAGGGGTCAGCTTTCTTT. Looking up the rest from reference TRBV7-8 and TRBJ1-1 gives the full variable domain: GAGVSQSPRYKVAKRGQDVALRCDPISGHVSLFWYQQALGQGPEFLTYFQNEAQLDKSGLPSDRFFAERPEGSVSTLKIQRTQQEDSAVYLCASSPGQGSAFFGQGTRLTVV.

This chain uses TRBV19 with TRBJ1-3; 7 positions agree with TRBD1. This CDR3 is built from 14 residues. The trim removed 8 bases at V and 5 bases at J, leaving 9 bases unmatched. The germline CDR1 and CDR2 sequences are LNHDA and SQIVND (reference sequence). CDR3 DNA sequence: TGTGCCAGTTCGATGGGGACAGAGAGAAACACCATATATTTT. Translation: CASSMGTERNTIYF.

The chain combines TRBV29-1 with TRBJ1-2; D may be TRBD1 (5 bases). The CDR3 length is 13 residues. V was cut by 3 bases and J by 4 bases, with 12 bases left in between. Per the germline V gene, CDR1 is SQVTM and CDR2 is ANQGSEA. DNA of the CDR3: TGCAGCGTTGATGGCCAGGGTGGCTATGGCTACACCTTC. It codes for CSVDGQGGYGYTF.

The CDR3 sequence is CASSAPSEALGELFF. The DNA of the CDR3 is TGTGCCAGCAGCGCACCCAGTGAGGCACTAGGGGAGCTGTTTTTT. This chain connects TRBV11-2 to TRBJ2-2; D remains ambiguous. Trimming removed 5 bases from V and 8 bases from J, with 18 bases in between. The CDR3 has 15 amino acids. Germline-derived CDR1 and CDR2 are SGHAT and FQNNGV.

The chain carries TRBV6-1 and TRBJ2-3; TRBD2 agrees at 7 bases. Germline-derived CDR1 and CDR2 are MNHNS and SASEGT. This CDR3 spans 14 amino acids. The V gene end was trimmed by 8 bases and the J gene end by 0 bases; junction bases not matched to a gene: 5. This chain's CDR3 is CASHRGGSTDTQYF. CDR3 DNA: TGTGCCAGCCACCGCGGGGGAAGCACAGATACGCAGTATTTT.

The J gene is TRBJ2-5, the V gene TRBV6-1, with TRBD2 as a possible D gene (5 bases). The CDR3 is made up of 14 amino acids. Germline loops: CDR1 MNHNS, CDR2 SASEGT. V dropped 2 bases and J dropped 4 bases, with 11 bases sitting between them. This CDR3 reads CASSEIGSLETQYF. As DNA, the CDR3 is TGTGCCAGCAGTGAAATTGGGAGCCTAGAGACCCAGTACTTC.

This chain connects TRBV4-3 to TRBJ2-1; weak D call: TRBD2 (6 bases). CDR3 length: 16 residues. Per germline, CDR1 LGHNA and CDR2 YSLEER. Trimming stripped 1 base from V and 4 bases from J, with 14 bases between. CDR3 protein: CASSQGLSGRYNEQFF. For the CDR3, the DNA is TGCGCCAGCAGCCAAGGCCTAAGCGGGCGTTACAATGAGCAGTTCTTC.

This chain links TRBV7-2 with TRBJ1-6; maybe TRBD1 (6 bases). Between the trimmed V and J ends, which lost 4 bases and 3 bases, there was a span of 7 bases. Germline CDR1 SGHTA, CDR2 FQGNSA. This CDR3 is built from 14 residues. The CDR3 region is CASSSDSYNSPLHF. CDR3 in DNA: TGTGCCAGCAGCTCGGACAGCTATAATTCACCCCTCCACTTT. Looking up the rest from reference TRBV7-2 and TRBJ1-6 gives the full variable domain: GAGVSQSPSNKVTEKGKDVELRCDPISGHTALYWYRQSLGQGLEFLIYFQGNSAPDKSGLPSDRFSAERTGGSVSTLTIQRTQQEDSAVYLCASSSDSYNSPLHFGNGTRLTVT.

The J gene is TRBJ2-7, the V gene TRBV7-6, with 7 positions matching TRBD2. Trimming removed 5 bases from V and 0 bases from J; junction bases left unmatched: 13. The CDR3 has 17 residues. The germline V gene has CDR1 SGHVS and CDR2 FNYEAQ. As DNA, the CDR3 is TGTGCCAGCAGCCTAGGCACGGGCGGGAGCTACTCCTACGAGCAGTACTTC. Amino acids: CASSLGTGGSYSYEQYF.

The V and J genes are TRBV28 and TRBJ1-1; D is ambiguous. Germline CDR1 reads MDHEN; CDR2 reads SYDVKM. V was clipped by 8 bases and J by 6 bases, with 22 bases between them. This CDR3 spans 15 amino acids. The CDR3 is CASWRATGGVPEAFF. CDR3 nucleotide sequence: TGTGCCAGCTGGAGGGCAACGGGTGGGGTGCCTGAAGCTTTCTTT.

With respect to this clone: The same CDR3 can be traced to other DNA sequences in this sample. CDR3 coding DNA: TGTGCCAGCAGCTTACAGGACACTGAAGCTTTCTTT. Translated: CASSLQDTEAFF. The chain couples TRBV7-9 to TRBJ1-1; no reliable D call. CDR3 length: 12 amino acids. The ends were cut back, 2 bases at V and 3 bases at J, with 4 bases in the middle. Germline-derived CDR1 and CDR2 are SEHNR and FQNEAQ (reference sequence).

The chain joins TRBV2 to TRBJ2-2, with 7 bases aligning to TRBD1. The CDR3 is 14 amino acids. CDR1 and CDR2 from the germline V gene are SNHLY and FYNNEI. V was pared by 6 bases and J by 1 base, with 2 bases of the junction left unmatched. CDR3 in amino acids: CASRGTENTGELFF. In nucleotides, the CDR3 is TGTGCCAGCAGGGGGACAGAGAACACCGGGGAGCTGTTTTTT.

A remark on this clone: The sample contains more than one DNA sequence encoding this CDR3. The chain carries TRBV18 and TRBJ2-1; the D is unclear. Germline values: CDR1 KGHSH, CDR2 LQKENI. Trimming stripped 0 bases from V and 7 bases from J, with 7 bases between. CDR3 length equals 13 residues. The CDR3 DNA reads as TGTGCCAGCTCACCACCTTTACGGAATGAGCAGTTCTTC. This gives the protein CASSPPLRNEQFF. The entire variable domain, with the rest obtained from reference TRBV18 and TRBJ2-1, is as follows: NAGVMQNPRHLVRRRGQEARLRCSPMKGHSHVYWYRQLPEEGLKFMVYLQKENIIDESGMPKERFSAEFPKEGPSILRIQQVVRGDSAAYFCASSPPLRNEQFFGPGTRLTVL.

This clone was found once. DNA for the CDR3: TGCGCCAGCAGCTTAGACCCTTATAGCAATCAGCCCCAGCATTTT. It translates to CASSLDPYSNQPQHF. This rearrangement joins TRBV5-1 to TRBJ1-5; D call uncertain. V dropped 2 bases and J dropped 0 bases, with 9 bases sitting between them. Germline CDR1 and CDR2: SGHRS and YFSETQ. The CDR3 has 15 residues. The complete variable domain, with remaining parts taken from reference TRBV5-1 and TRBJ1-5, reads KAGVTQTPRYLIKTRGQQVTLSCSPISGHRSVSWYQQTPGQGLQFLFEYFSETQRNKGNFPGRFSGRQFSNSRSEMNVSTLELGDSALYLCASSLDPYSNQPQHFGDGTRLSIL.

The sample holds one count of this clone. The chain joins TRBV11-1 to TRBJ1-5, with no clear D. CDR1 SGHAT and CDR2 FQDESV come from the germline V gene (reference sequence). V lost 4 bases and J lost 3, with 7 bases in between. This CDR3 comprises 13 residues. The CDR3 DNA is TGTGCCAGCAGCTCGGAGATCAATCAGCCCCAGCATTTT. As protein: CASSSEINQPQHF. The variable domain in full, with the rest retrieved from reference TRBV11-1 and TRBJ1-5, is EAEVAQSPRYKITEKSQAVAFWCDPISGHATLYWYRQILGQGPELLVQFQDESVVDDSQLPKDRFSAERLKGVDSTLKIQPAELGDSAMYLCASSSEINQPQHFGDGTRLSIL.

J is TRBJ2-1 and V is TRBV30; D gene uncertain. The CDR3 contains 12 residues. V shed 0 bases and J shed 8 bases, with 8 bases lying between them. Germline CDR1 and CDR2: GTSNPN and SVGIG (reference sequence). The CDR3 DNA follows: TGTGCCTGGAGTGTGTGGATGGATGAGCAGTTCTTC. The encoded protein is CAWSVWMDEQFF.

Comment on this clone: The same CDR3 arises from other DNA sequences in this sample as well. The CDR3 protein is CASSLGTEAFF. The CDR3 nucleotides read TGCGCCAGCAGCTTAGGTACTGAAGCTTTCTTT. V usage is TRBV5-1 and J usage is TRBJ1-1; no clear D gene. The V and J ends lost 2 bases and 5 bases respectively, with 4 bases between them. Germline lookup yields CDR1 SGHRS and CDR2 YFSETQ. The CDR3 is made up of 11 amino acids.

The CDR3 DNA is TGTGCCAGCAGCCCCTACAACAGGGGTTGGTATGGCTACACCTTC. Its protein is CASSPYNRGWYGYTF. This chain connects TRBV7-9 to TRBJ1-2, with TRBD1 identical over 7 bases. Trimming took 5 bases from V and 5 from J; bases not matched to a gene: 11. Germline V gives CDR1 SEHNR, CDR2 FQNEAQ (reference sequence). This CDR3 contains 15 residues.